The sequence of this T cell receptor (beta chain) was determined in a study of T cells in Graves' hyperthyroidism and ophthalmopathy. RNA transcripts were the template for amplifying TCR beta CDR3 regions. Researchers ran a first-round RT-PCR on the TCR CDR3 using the HTBI primer set. TCRdb reprocessed the multiplex PCR reads with MiXCR, giving one entry per CDR3 protein. The sample lists under 700,000 distinct CDR3 sequences, approximately 15% seen once, with 18% in the top ten. The CDR3 runs to 14 residues. Germline V CDR1 and CDR2: DFQATT, SNEGSKA (reference sequence). Unmatched junction bases numbered 2, after V lost 0 bases and J lost 3 bases. The PBMCs had their origin in 8.5 to 10 ml of fresh peripheral blood. Only a few counts were recorded for this clonotype.

The material sequenced was blood. The chain employs TRBV20-1 and TRBJ1-2, with TRBD1 matching over 9 bases. The sequence was collected from a woman between 18 and 29 years old with Graves' hyperthyroidism. The CDR3 region has the DNA TGCAGTGCTAGAGACGGGACAGGGCACTATGGCTACACCTTC. Translated: CSARDGTGHYGYTF.